These 17 T cell receptor beta chains originate from one sample sequenced in a study of T cells in localized non-small cell lung cancer. Measured with immunoSEQ multiplex PCR; TCRdb has only the in-frame clones, and not every one. The repertoire holds fewer than 20,000 clones, with about 85% as singletons. Sequences were derived from peripheral blood, sampled before any cancer treatment. The receptors were sampled from a male donor aged 60 or over with stage I lung adenocarcinoma.

The chain is built from TRBV7-9 and TRBJ1-4; the D gene is possibly TRBD1 (5 bases). V lost 1 base, J lost 8 bases, and 14 bases lay in between. The V gene's germline CDR1 is SEHNR and CDR2 FQNEAQ (reference sequence). The CDR3 totals 15 residues. Here the CDR3 reads CASSLGGAGREKLFF. CDR3 nucleotides: TGTGCCAGCAGCTTAGGCGGGGCTGGAAGGGAAAAACTGTTTTTT.

The V call is TRBV19, the J call TRBJ2-7; no reliable D call. Germline CDR1 reads LNHDA; CDR2 reads SQIVND (reference sequence). This CDR3 spans 14 amino acids. V shed 1 base and J shed 6 bases, with 13 bases lying between them. The CDR3 loop reads CASSIVVSLGEQYF. CDR3 DNA: TGTGCCAGTAGTATAGTAGTTAGTTTAGGCGAGCAGTACTTC.

The chain links TRBV5-1 to TRBJ2-3; D is unresolved. Trimming pared 1 base from V and 2 bases from J, leaving 8 bases between. The CDR3 runs 14 residues. CDR1 and CDR2 (germline): SGHRS, YFSETQ. CDR3 loop: CASSLWSATDTQYF. In nucleotides, the CDR3 is TGCGCCAGCAGCTTGTGGAGTGCCACAGATACGCAGTATTTT.

The chain couples TRBV7-2 to TRBJ2-7; a possible D gene is TRBD2 (5 bases). The CDR3 totals 14 residues. The V end was cut by 5 bases, the J end by 7 bases, with 18 bases between. Germline CDR1 is SGHTA and CDR2 is FQGNSA. The CDR3 reads CASSRRWESEEQYF. DNA of the CDR3: TGTGCCAGCAGCCGTCGGTGGGAGTCCGAGGAGCAGTACTTC.

This clone was observed a handful of times. The gene calls are TRBV11-2 and TRBJ2-5; D unresolved. Germline CDR1 SGHAT, CDR2 FQNNGV. The CDR3 covers 13 residues. The V end lost 5 bases, the J end lost 5 bases, and 12 bases lay between the germline ends. In DNA form, the CDR3 reads TGTGCCAGCAGCCGGGCCTCCAGGGAGACCCAGTACTTC. Its protein product is CASSRASRETQYF.

The chain combines TRBV13 with TRBJ2-5; 9 nucleotides line up with TRBD2. CDR1 is PRHDT and CDR2 is FYEKMQ in the germline V gene (reference sequence). The CDR3 consists of 17 residues. Trimming removed 4 bases from V and 2 bases from J; junction bases left unmatched: 11. CDR3: CASSSRGGDIPQETQYF. The CDR3 coding sequence is TGTGCCAGCAGCTCCCGCGGGGGGGATATACCTCAAGAGACCCAGTACTTC.

In this sample, this clone turned up a few times. The chain couples TRBV5-1 to TRBJ2-7; tentative D call: TRBD1 (6 bases). The V end was cut by 1 base, the J end by 3 bases, with 17 bases between. This CDR3 contains 16 residues. CDR1 and CDR2 (germline): SGHRS, YFSETQ. The CDR3 coding sequence is TGCGCCAGCAGCTTGTTGGGGACAAGAGGCGTCTACGAGCAGTACTTC. It translates to CASSLLGTRGVYEQYF.

The CDR3 DNA is TGTGCCTGGAGTAGGGAGGGTGAAGCTTTCTTT. It codes for CAWSREGEAFF. V gene TRBV30 combines with J gene TRBJ1-1; D is ambiguous. The CDR3 covers 11 residues. Germline assignment: CDR1 GTSNPN and CDR2 SVGIG (reference sequence). Trimming took 2 bases from V and 7 from J, leaving 8 bases between them.

The gene calls are TRBV7-6 and TRBJ1-3; tentative D call: TRBD1 (6 bases). Germline-derived CDR1 and CDR2 are SGHVS and FNYEAQ. There are 16 residues in the CDR3. With 1 base removed from V and 1 base from J, the gap between germline ends came to 11 bases. The CDR3 region has the DNA TGTGCCAGCAGCTTAGGGGCTGGACAGTCTGGAAACACCATATATTTT. This gives the protein CASSLGAGQSGNTIYF.

CDR3 loop: CASSLVGGAPRGELFF. The CDR3 DNA reads TGTGCCAGCAGCTTAGTAGGGGGGGCGCCCCGCGGGGAGCTGTTTTTT. The rearrangement joins TRBV7-2 to TRBJ2-2, with D possibly TRBD2 on 7 matching bases. V was clipped by 1 base and J by 7 bases, with 16 bases between them. The CDR3 sequence is 16 residues long. The germline V gene has CDR1 SGHTA and CDR2 FQGNSA.

V and J are TRBV29-1 and TRBJ2-3, with a weak D call TRBD1 (5 bases). Germline V gene lookup returns CDR1 SQVTM and CDR2 ANQGSEA. The CDR3 is 14 amino acids. V shed 4 bases and J shed 5 bases, with 16 bases lying between them. The DNA for the CDR3 is TGCAGCGTTGCAATAAAGGGGCAGAGAGATACGCAGTATTTT. It codes for CSVAIKGQRDTQYF.

This chain links TRBV28 with TRBJ1-6; D unresolved. This CDR3 region has 14 residues. CDR1 is MDHEN and CDR2 is SYDVKM in the germline V gene. Trimming took 7 bases from V and 4 from J, leaving 11 bases between them. In DNA, the CDR3 is TGTGCCAGCACCTATCCGGGATATAATTCACCCCTCCACTTT. It specifies CASTYPGYNSPLHF.

Regarding this clone: Compared with germline, one end of the junction differs, possibly owing to a read error. J is TRBJ1-4 and V is TRBV4-1; D uncertain. The germline V gene has CDR1 MGHRA and CDR2 YSYEKL. CDR3 length: 14 residues. The CDR3 here is CASSQGQYNEKLFF. The CDR3 region has the DNA TGCGCCAGCAGTCAAGGGCAGTATAATGAAAAACTGTTTTTT.

The genes are TRBV5-1 and TRBJ1-1; D is unresolved. Trimming pared 4 bases from V and 5 bases from J, leaving 18 bases between. This CDR3 spans 15 amino acids. Germline CDR1 and CDR2: SGHRS and YFSETQ. CDR3 DNA sequence: TGCGCCAGCAGCCTGGGTGCCCTCGGTGGGACTGAAGCTTTCTTT. Its protein product is CASSLGALGGTEAFF.

The CDR3 coding sequence is TGTGCCACCCGAGGTCGGGGGGAAAGCACAGATACGCAGTATTTT. Translating it yields CATRGRGESTDTQYF. This chain joins TRBV6-1 and TRBJ2-3; 7 bases fit TRBD2. The trim removed 10 bases at V and 0 bases at J, leaving 10 bases unmatched. The CDR3 is made up of 15 amino acids. In germline, CDR1 is MNHNS, CDR2 SASEGT.

In regard to this clone: An end of the junction differs from the germline gene, which may be a read error. The chain combines TRBV7-8 with TRBJ2-7, with D maybe TRBD2 (5 bases). This CDR3 has 11 residues. CDR1 SGHVS and CDR2 FQNEAQ come from the germline V gene. CDR3 in amino acids: CASSIANEQYF. In DNA form, the CDR3 reads TGTGCCAGCAGCATAGCGAACGAGCAGTACTTC.

The chain employs TRBV5-4 and TRBJ1-1; TRBD1 might be the D (6 bases). Germline CDR1 is SGHNT and CDR2 is YYREEE (reference sequence). Trimming stripped 6 bases from V and 2 bases from J, with 11 bases between. This CDR3 spans 13 amino acids. The CDR3 coding sequence is TGTGCCAGCAAGGGGGGCAGAAACACTGAAGCTTTCTTT. Protein product: CASKGGRNTEAFF. Full variable domain (rest looked up from reference TRBV5-4 and TRBJ1-1): ETGVTQSPTHLIKTRGQQVTLRCSSQSGHNTVSWYQQALGQGPQFIFQYYREEENGRGNFPPRFSGLQFPNYSSELNVNALELDDSALYLCASKGGRNTEAFFGQGTRLTVV.